The clone carrying this TCR beta chain was seen a handful of times. The sample comes from a study of cytomegalovirus exposure and HLA in healthy donors. After removal of 0 bases from V and 6 bases from J, the junction contained 6 bases not matched to a gene. The CDR3 is 16 amino acids. CDR1 and CDR2 (germline): SGDLS, YYNGEE. Use of 60 Vbeta and 13 Jbeta primers characterized the PCR. The data were produced by immunoSEQ multiplex PCR, yet TCRdb's version contains in-frame clones alone and is incomplete. The top ten hold 6.5% to 9.5% of the sample, which has more than 100,000 clones, roughly three fifths seen once.

The receptor comes from a woman in her thirties or forties in good health and CMV-seropositive. The V and J genes are TRBV9 and TRBJ2-1, with 10 bases aligning to TRBD2. The sequenced sample consisted of PBMCs. The CDR3 region has the DNA TGTGCCAGCAGCGTAGGAGGGCTAGCGGGAGTCAATGAGCAGTTCTTC. Protein sequence: CASSVGGLAGVNEQFF. Full variable domain (rest looked up from reference TRBV9 and TRBJ2-1): DSGVTQTPKHLITATGQRVTLRCSPRSGDLSVYWYQQSLDQGLQFLIQYYNGEERAKGNILERFSAQQFPDLHSELNLSSLELGDSALYFCASSVGGLAGVNEQFFGPGTRLTVL.